Listed here is a single TCR beta chain. This clone's antigen is unknown. Per-nucleotide qualities are absent, and no much larger clonotype sits a single base away. In the prospective study, participants were roughly 18 to 95 years old, resided in 24 geographic areas of the United States, and were enrolled through a virtual design. Cohort assignment in the prospective study relied on participant-reported clinical history from a screening survey and a study questionnaire. Exposed participants were defined as having been in contact with someone with a PCR-confirmed or clinician-diagnosed COVID-19 case within 2 weeks of study entry. In the prospective study, whole blood, serum and a nasopharyngeal or oropharyngeal swab were collected from each participant by mobile phlebotomists. Prospective study participants could optionally give additional blood draws and questionnaires over a roughly two-month period. Before DNA extraction, prospective study blood samples were shipped either frozen or at room temperature.

This entry comes from a study of blood T cell repertoires in COVID-19 (dated by TCRdb to about 2020). Regarding the study in general: Samples from collaborators originated in the United States, Italy and Spain and spanned both the acute and convalescent phases of COVID-19. The material from the prospective study consisted of cDNA or gDNA derived from T cells, B-cell-depleted T cells, or PBMCs. Subjects who had been exposed to COVID-19, were actively infected with it, or had recovered from it provided the deeply sampled blood TCRbeta repertoires that made up the dataset. The repertoires were released in a freely available public database intended as a resource for research on the immune response to SARS-CoV-2. The samples were drawn from two sources: the first 160 participants of the ongoing ImmuneRACE study, and over 950 subjects contributed by 6 global collaborators. A de-identified subject ID, COVID-19 status, age in years and sex were almost always included in the sample metadata. Where available, HLA class I and class II types were obtained from metadata supplied by the sample provider rather than from assay-based typing. Beyond this particular receptor, the publication reports: The quantity of clinical and demographic metadata differed by source and by participant and was supplied without curation.

TCRbeta CDR3 regions were amplified from genomic DNA by means of the immunoSEQ Assay, a bias-controlled multiplex PCR. The paper's processing steps were these. The number of nucleated cells in each sample was estimated by amplification of reference gene primers within the assay. To quantify the absolute abundance of each unique TCRbeta CDR3 rearrangement, sequence reads were collapsed and filtered. Productive Simpson clonality was computed per sample as the square root of Simpson's diversity index over productive rearrangements. The table comes from immuneACCESS by way of TCRdb, which keeps in-frame sequences with V and J called. Part of the clones is missing from these tables; in studies checked, under half for an unresolved V gene and the rest for unknown reasons. From that table come the V and J calls and clone size; the DNA was used to work out D and trimming. A total of some 180,000 clones appear in this sample, 80% to 85% of them only once. The leading ten clones occupy approximately 3% of the sample.

The CDR3 covers 17 residues, taking in both the cysteine and the phenylalanine. The kept DNA is CDR3 alone, 51 bases in frame from the first base. Sequences SGHVS (CDR1) and FNYEAQ (CDR2) are obtained from the germline V gene. After removal of 5 bases from V and 3 bases from J, the junction retains 12 bases not matched to a gene. The TCR sequence derives from a woman aged 25 to 39 who had been exposed to COVID-19. The rearranged chain carries TRBV7-6 and TRBJ1-3, and 8 junctional nucleotides match TRBD1. The specimen sequenced was PBMCs or T cells enriched from blood (not recorded which). The nucleotide sequence reads TGTGCCAGCAGCCAAGCCCTCGGACAGGGCAGTGGAAACACCATATATTTT. This gives the protein CASSQALGQGSGNTIYF.